This TCR delta chain derives from a study of DNA immune sequencing with unique molecular identifiers (dated by TCRdb to about 2020). At the level of the whole study: Immunomagnetic cell separation was used to enrich gammadelta T cells from buffy coats, and the genomic DNA of the enriched gammadelta T cells was then sequenced. gammadelta T cells were enriched from PBMC of about eleven healthy individuals by fluorescence-activated cell sorting. For the enriched versus non-enriched comparison, around 0.09 ug enriched gammadelta T-cell DNA and about 1.1 ug non-enriched PBMC DNA were sequenced. An ultrasensitive DNA-based TRD repertoire sequencing method using PCR-introduced unique molecular identifiers was developed and validated in the study. Validation of the sequencing method was done both on synthetic reference molecules and on blood samples taken from healthy individuals. All donors were healthy people, and ten of the donors were profiled using sorted gammadelta T cells from peripheral blood.

Library generation was performed with multiplex PCR. A 32-plex assay, with primers for all 8 TRDV and 4 TRDJ genes spanning the CDR3, was used to amplify the genomic DNA. A 12-nucleotide UMI was added during roughly 3 barcoding PCR cycles, followed by a second PCR with Illumina adapter primers. AMPure XP beads were used to purify the libraries, and library quality was checked on a Fragment Analyzer using the HS NGS Fragment kit. Sequencing was run on an Illumina MiniSeq mid-output kit with around 20% PhiX and 150 cycles of paired-end reads. Turning to the authors' computational methods: MIGEC version 1.2.9 was used to process the reads, grouping the reads by UMI and building error-corrected consensus sequences. For post-processing, modified scripts from VDJtools version 1.2.1 were used together with the tcR R package. TCRdb reanalyzed the public reads with the CATT caller, and identical DNA sequences were merged afterwards. TCRdb, not the original authors, processed these V and J calls. The sample records 700 to 850 delta-chain clones, 8.5% to 10% of which are singletons. The ten largest clones add up to 45% to 50% of the sample.

This clone is described as medium-sized (0.01 to 0.1%). The antigen it recognizes is unknown. No much larger clonotype is one base removed from it; base qualities were not supplied. The research as a whole found: The primer-based approach cannot detect novel TRD sequences that are not targeted by the primers. TRD repertoire diversity varied between healthy donors, with several donors highly oligoclonal where top 5 clonotypes exceeded half of productive molecules.

Material for sequencing was gamma-delta T cells from PBMCs. The TCR originated in a human donor in good health.

The base sequence is TGTGCCTGTGACACCGTCACGCCCTGGACCGATAAACTCATCTTT. Its translation is CACDTVTPWTDKLIF. The chain couples TRDV2 to TRDJ1; the D gene lacks a confident call. Including cysteine and phenylalanine, the CDR3 has 15 amino acids. The only DNA kept is the CDR3, 45 bases in frame from the first base. The CDR1 and CDR2 encoded by the germline V gene are GEAIGNYY and EKD. V is reduced by 0 bases and J by 2 bases, leaving a spacing of 12 bases between them.